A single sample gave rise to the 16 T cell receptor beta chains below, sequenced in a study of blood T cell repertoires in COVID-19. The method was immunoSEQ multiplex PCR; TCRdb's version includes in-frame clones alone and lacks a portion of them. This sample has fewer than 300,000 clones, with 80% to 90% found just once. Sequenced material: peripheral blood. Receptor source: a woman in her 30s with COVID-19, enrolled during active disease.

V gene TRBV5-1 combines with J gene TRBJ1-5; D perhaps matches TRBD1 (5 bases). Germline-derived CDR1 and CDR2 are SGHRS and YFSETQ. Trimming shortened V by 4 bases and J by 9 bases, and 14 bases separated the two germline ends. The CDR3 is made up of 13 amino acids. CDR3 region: CASSDDSLSPQHF. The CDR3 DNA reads TGCGCCAGCAGCGATGACAGTCTTTCGCCCCAGCATTTT.

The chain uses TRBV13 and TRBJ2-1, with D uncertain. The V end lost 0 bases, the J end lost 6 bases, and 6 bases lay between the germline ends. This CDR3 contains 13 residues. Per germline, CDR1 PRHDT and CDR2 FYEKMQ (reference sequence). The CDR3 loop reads CASSLGAGNEQFF. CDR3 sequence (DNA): TGTGCCAGCAGCTTAGGCGCAGGCAATGAGCAGTTCTTC.

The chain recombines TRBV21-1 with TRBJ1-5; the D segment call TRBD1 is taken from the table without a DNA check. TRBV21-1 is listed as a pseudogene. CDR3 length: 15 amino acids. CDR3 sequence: CASFLPGTECQPQHF. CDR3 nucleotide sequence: TGTGCCAGCTTCCTGCCTGGGACAGAGTGCCAGCCCCAGCATTTT.

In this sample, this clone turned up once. Here the CDR3 DNA reads TGCGCCAGCAGCCAGAGGGGGGGGTCTAACACTGAAGCTTTCTTT. Encoded protein: CASSQRGGSNTEAFF. The chain recombines TRBV4-1 with TRBJ1-1, with a possible D match to TRBD1 (6 bases). CDR3 length: 15 residues. Germline values: CDR1 MGHRA, CDR2 YSYEKL. V was cut by 3 bases and J by 2 bases, with 13 bases left in between.

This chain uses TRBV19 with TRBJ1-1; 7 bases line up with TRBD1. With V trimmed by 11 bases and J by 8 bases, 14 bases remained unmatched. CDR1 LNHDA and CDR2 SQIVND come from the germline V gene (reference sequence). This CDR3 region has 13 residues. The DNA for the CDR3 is TGTGCCCCAGACCCGGGACAGACCAACGAAGCTTTCTTT. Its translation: CAPDPGQTNEAFF.

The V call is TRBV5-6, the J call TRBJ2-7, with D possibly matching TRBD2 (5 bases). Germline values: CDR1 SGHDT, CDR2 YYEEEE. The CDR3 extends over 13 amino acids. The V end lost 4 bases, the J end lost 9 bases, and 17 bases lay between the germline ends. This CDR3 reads CASSPGGPRGQYF. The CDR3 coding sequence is TGTGCCAGCAGCCCCGGAGGCCCTCGCGGGCAGTACTTC.

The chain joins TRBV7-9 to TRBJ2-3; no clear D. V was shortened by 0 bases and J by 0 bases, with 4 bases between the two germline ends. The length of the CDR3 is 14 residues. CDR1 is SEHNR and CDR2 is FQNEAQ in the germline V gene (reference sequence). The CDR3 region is CASSLAGSTDTQYF. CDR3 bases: TGTGCCAGCAGCTTAGCGGGCAGCACAGATACGCAGTATTTT.

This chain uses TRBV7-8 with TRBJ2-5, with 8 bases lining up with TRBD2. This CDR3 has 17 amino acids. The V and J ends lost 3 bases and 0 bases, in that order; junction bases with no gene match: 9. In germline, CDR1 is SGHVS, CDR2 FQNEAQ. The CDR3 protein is CASSFRRIAGYQETQYF. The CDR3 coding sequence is TGTGCCAGCAGCTTTCGAAGAATAGCGGGGTACCAAGAGACCCAGTACTTC.

CDR3 nucleotides: TGCGCCAGCAGTGACACGGGTAGCAATCAGCCCCAGCATTTT. Amino acid sequence: CASSDTGSNQPQHF. The rearrangement joins TRBV10-2 to TRBJ1-5; D ambiguous. The CDR3 contains 14 residues. The ends were cut back, 3 bases at V and 0 bases at J, with 6 bases in the middle. Germline V gene lookup returns CDR1 WSHSY and CDR2 SAAADI.

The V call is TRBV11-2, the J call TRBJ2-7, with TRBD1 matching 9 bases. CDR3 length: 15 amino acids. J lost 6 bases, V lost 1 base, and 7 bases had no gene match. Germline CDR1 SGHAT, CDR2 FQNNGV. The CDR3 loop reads CASSLVPGTGTEQYF. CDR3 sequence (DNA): TGTGCCAGCAGCTTAGTCCCCGGGACAGGGACCGAGCAGTACTTC.

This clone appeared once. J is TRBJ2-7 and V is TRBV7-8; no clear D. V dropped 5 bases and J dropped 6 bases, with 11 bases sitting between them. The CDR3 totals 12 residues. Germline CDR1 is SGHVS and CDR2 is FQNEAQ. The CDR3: CASSQRQTEQYF. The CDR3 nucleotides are TGTGCCAGCAGCCAACGACAAACCGAGCAGTACTTC.

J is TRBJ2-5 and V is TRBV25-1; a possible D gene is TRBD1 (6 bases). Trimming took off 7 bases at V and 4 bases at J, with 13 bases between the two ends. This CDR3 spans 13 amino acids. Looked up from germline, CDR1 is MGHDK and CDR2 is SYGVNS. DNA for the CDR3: TGTGCCAGCACTACAGGGTGGTCAGAGACCCAGTACTTC. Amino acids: CASTTGWSETQYF. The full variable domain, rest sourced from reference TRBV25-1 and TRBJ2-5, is EADIYQTPRYLVIGTGKKITLECSQTMGHDKMYWYQQDPGMELHLIHYSYGVNSTEKGDLSSESTVSRIRTEHFPLTLESARPSHTSQYLCASTTGWSETQYFGPGTRLLVL.

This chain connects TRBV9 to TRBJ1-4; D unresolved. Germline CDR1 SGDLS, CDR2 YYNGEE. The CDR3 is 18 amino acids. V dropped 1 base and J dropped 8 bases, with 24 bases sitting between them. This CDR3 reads CASSVPLDYRAKGEKLFF. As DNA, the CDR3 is TGTGCCAGCAGCGTACCCTTGGACTACCGGGCGAAAGGGGAAAAACTGTTTTTT. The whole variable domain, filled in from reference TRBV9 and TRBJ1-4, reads DSGVTQTPKHLITATGQRVTLRCSPRSGDLSVYWYQQSLDQGLQFLIQYYNGEERAKGNILERFSAQQFPDLHSELNLSSLELGDSALYFCASSVPLDYRAKGEKLFFGSGTQLSVL.

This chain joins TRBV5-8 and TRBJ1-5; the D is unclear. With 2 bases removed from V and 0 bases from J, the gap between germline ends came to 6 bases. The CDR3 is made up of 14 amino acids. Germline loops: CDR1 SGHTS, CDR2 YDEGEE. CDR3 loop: CASSFADSNQPQHF. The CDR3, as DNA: TGTGCCAGCAGCTTTGCGGATAGCAATCAGCCCCAGCATTTT.

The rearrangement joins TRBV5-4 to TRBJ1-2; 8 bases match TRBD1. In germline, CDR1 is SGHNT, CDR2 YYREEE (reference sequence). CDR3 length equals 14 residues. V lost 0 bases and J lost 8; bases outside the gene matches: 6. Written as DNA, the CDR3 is TGTGCCAGCAGCTTGGGGCAGGGGGCGTCCGGCTACACCTTC. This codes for CASSLGQGASGYTF.

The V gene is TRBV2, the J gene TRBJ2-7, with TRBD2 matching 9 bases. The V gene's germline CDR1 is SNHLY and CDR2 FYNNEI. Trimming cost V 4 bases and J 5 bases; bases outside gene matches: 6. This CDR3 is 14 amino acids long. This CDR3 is CASSVLAGIHEQYF. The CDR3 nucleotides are TGTGCCAGCAGTGTCCTAGCGGGAATCCACGAGCAGTACTTC.